A selection of T cell receptor beta chains follows, all from one sample in a study of blood T cell repertoires in COVID-19. TCRdb keeps only in-frame clones here, not all; method: immunoSEQ multiplex PCR. This table holds about 240,000 clones, about 82% found once. The sequenced sample was peripheral blood. Receptors were obtained from a man in his fifties with COVID-19, enrolled during active disease. Both conserved end residues are part of each CDR3. Each record gives: V gene, J gene, clone size, D gene, CDR3 DNA, CDR3 protein. D genes are given only for firm matches. Expanded clones get a size class; other rows say once, few or many, or leave the size out.

v_gene: TRBV7-8; j_gene: TRBJ1-3; abundance: .; d_gene: .; CDR3nt: TGTGCCAGCAGCCCCCCTCGGAGGGAGAACTCTGGAAACACCATATATTTT; CDR3aa: CASSPPRRENSGNTIYF
v_gene: TRBV11-2; j_gene: TRBJ2-3; abundance: .; d_gene: .; CDR3nt: TGTGCCAGCACCCAATTGGCTAGCACAGATACGCAGTATTTT; CDR3aa: CASTQLASTDTQYF
v_gene: TRBV28; j_gene: TRBJ1-6; abundance: .; d_gene: .; CDR3nt: TGTGCCAGCATCGGCGCGGGTAGGGGGCCCCTCCACTTT; CDR3aa: CASIGAGRGPLHF
v_gene: TRBV7-2; j_gene: TRBJ2-1; abundance: .; d_gene: .; CDR3nt: TGTGCCAGCAGCCCCTCGGGGGGCGACCATGAGCAGTTCTTC; CDR3aa: CASSPSGGDHEQFF
v_gene: TRBV7-9; j_gene: TRBJ2-7; abundance: .; d_gene: TRBD1; CDR3nt: TGTGCCAGCAGCTTCGACAGGGGTTTGTCTTCGTACGAGCAGTACTTC; CDR3aa: CASSFDRGLSSYEQYF
v_gene: TRBV20-1; j_gene: TRBJ2-7; abundance: once; d_gene: TRBD1; CDR3nt: TGCGTACCGGGACAGGGGAACGAGCAGTACTTC; CDR3aa: CVPGQGNEQYF
v_gene: TRBV5-1; j_gene: TRBJ1-2; abundance: few; d_gene: TRBD1; CDR3nt: TGCGCCAGCAGCTTAACCAGGGGGCCATCCATTCGGGGCTACACCTTC; CDR3aa: CASSLTRGPSIRGYTF
v_gene: TRBV7-8; j_gene: TRBJ1-5; abundance: .; d_gene: TRBD1; CDR3nt: TGTGCCAGCAGCTTAGCGGCGGACAGGGTAAACGAGCCCCAGCATTTT; CDR3aa: CASSLAADRVNEPQHF
v_gene: TRBV4-1; j_gene: TRBJ1-1; abundance: .; d_gene: .; CDR3nt: TGCGCCAGCAGCCCCGTCTGGAACACTGAAGCTTTCTTT; CDR3aa: CASSPVWNTEAFF
v_gene: TRBV7-9; j_gene: TRBJ1-1; abundance: many; d_gene: .; CDR3nt: TGTGCCACCCGCAGGGCCGAGATGAACACTGAAGCTTTCTTT; CDR3aa: CATRRAEMNTEAFF